Shown below are 14 T cell receptor beta chains from a single sample sequenced in a study of identifying expanded T cells in peripheral blood. Generated by immunoSEQ multiplex PCR, the TCRdb table keeps only in-frame clones and is missing some. The sample has roughly 78,000 clones, 85% to 90% seen once. Sequences were obtained from blood. The receptors come from a person aged 18 to 70 in good health.

The chain uses TRBV27 and TRBJ1-1; D gene ambiguous. With 8 bases removed from V and 4 bases from J, the gap between germline ends came to 23 bases. Germline CDR1 MNHEY, CDR2 SMNVEV (reference sequence). This CDR3 has 16 amino acids. CDR3 protein: CASRTVETGTGTEAFF. The CDR3 nucleotides are TGTGCCAGCCGCACTGTTGAGACGGGAACGGGCACTGAAGCTTTCTTT.

The rearrangement joins TRBV19 to TRBJ1-3; D possibly corresponds to TRBD1 (5 bases). Between the trimmed V and J ends, which lost 8 bases and 6 bases, there was a span of 14 bases. CDR1 is LNHDA and CDR2 is SQIVND in the germline V gene (reference sequence). CDR3 length: 13 residues. CDR3 coding DNA: TGTGCCAGTGGAGACAGCAACCTAAACACCATATATTTT. Amino acid sequence: CASGDSNLNTIYF.

This clone was counted a single time. The CDR3: CASSVDRSSYEQYF. CDR3 DNA: TGTGCCAGCAGTGTAGACAGAAGCTCCTACGAGCAGTACTTC. The rearrangement uses TRBV2 and TRBJ2-7; tentative D call: TRBD1 (5 bases). This CDR3 has 14 residues. Per germline, CDR1 SNHLY and CDR2 FYNNEI. Trimming took off 4 bases at V and 0 bases at J, with 10 bases between the two ends.

This rearrangement joins TRBV7-3 to TRBJ2-5, with D perhaps given as TRBD1 or TRBD2 (6 bases each). The CDR3 runs 16 residues. CDR1 and CDR2 (germline): SGHTA, FQGTGA. Trimming shortened V by 2 bases and J by 3 bases, and 16 bases separated the two germline ends. The CDR3 region is CASSLGGGTPKETQYF. The CDR3 DNA follows: TGTGCCAGCAGCTTAGGAGGGGGGACCCCGAAAGAGACCCAGTACTTC.

This chain joins TRBV19 and TRBJ2-3; D gene uncertain. Deletions cut 7 bases from V and 5 bases from J, with 7 bases between. CDR1 is LNHDA, CDR2 SQIVND, per germline (reference sequence). CDR3 length: 11 amino acids. Here the CDR3 reads CASTARDTQYF. The CDR3 bases are TGTGCCAGTACTGCACGAGATACGCAGTATTTT.

The V call is TRBV30, the J call TRBJ2-5; D not certain. Trimming took off 3 bases at V and 5 bases at J, with 16 bases between the two ends. The CDR3 sequence is 14 residues long. From germline, CDR1 is GTSNPN and CDR2 SVGIG (reference sequence). The CDR3, as DNA: TGTGCCTGGAGCCTGACTTCCACGGTGGAGACCCAGTACTTC. Protein product: CAWSLTSTVETQYF.

The J gene is TRBJ2-1, the V gene TRBV13; unclear D gene. Germline values: CDR1 PRHDT, CDR2 FYEKMQ (reference sequence). The V end was cut by 0 bases, the J end by 9 bases, with 9 bases between. CDR3 length: 13 amino acids. The CDR3 loop reads CASSLGPVVEQFF. The CDR3, as DNA: TGTGCCAGCAGCTTAGGCCCGGTAGTTGAGCAGTTCTTC.

This rearrangement joins TRBV6-5 to TRBJ1-4; 10 nucleotides align to TRBD1. The V gene end was trimmed by 5 bases and the J gene end by 8 bases; junction bases not matched to a gene: 8. The CDR3 consists of 15 residues. The germline CDR1 and CDR2 sequences are MNHEY and SVGAGI. The CDR3 sequence is CASSRQGALGEKLFF. DNA for the CDR3: TGTGCCAGCAGTCGACAGGGGGCTTTGGGAGAAAAACTGTTTTTT.

The rearrangement joins TRBV21-1 to TRBJ2-3; TRBD2 is the table's D call and was not checked against the DNA. TRBV21-1 is described as a pseudogene. CDR3 size: 17 residues. CDR3 coding DNA: TGTGCCAGCAATGGACTAGCGGGGTACTGGGATACAGATACGCAGTATTTT. This translates into CASNGLAGYWDTDTQYF.

This sequence joins TRBV7-2 and TRBJ2-7, with TRBD1 identical over 7 bases. Germline loops: CDR1 SGHTA, CDR2 FQGNSA. After removal of 6 bases from V and 3 bases from J, the junction contained 14 bases not matched to a gene. The CDR3 contains 16 residues. The CDR3 here is CASSPRSGQTYYEQYF. The DNA of the CDR3 is TGTGCCAGCAGTCCACGTTCGGGACAGACTTACTACGAGCAGTACTTC.

In regard to this clone: The identical CDR3 is also encoded by other nucleotide sequences in the sample. The J gene is TRBJ1-2, the V gene TRBV5-6; D not resolved. V was shortened by 2 bases and J by 0 bases, with 2 bases between the two germline ends. This CDR3 has 12 residues. CDR1 SGHDT and CDR2 YYEEEE come from the germline V gene. The CDR3 nucleotides read TGTGCCAGCAGCTTCTCTAACTATGGCTACACCTTC. It codes for CASSFSNYGYTF.

The sample holds a few counts of this clone. The V gene is TRBV7-2, the J gene TRBJ1-1, with D unclear. Germline lookup yields CDR1 SGHTA and CDR2 FQGNSA. CDR3 size: 14 residues. The germline V and J ends were trimmed by 3 bases and 4 bases, with 12 bases remaining between them. CDR3 bases: TGTGCCAGCAGCTTGTTTGGACCCGGCACTGAAGCTTTCTTT. Protein sequence: CASSLFGPGTEAFF.

The chain couples TRBV6-5 to TRBJ2-5; 10 bases are a match to TRBD1. This CDR3 is built from 13 residues. The trim removed 10 bases at V and 5 bases at J, leaving 7 bases unmatched. Germline V gene sequence: CDR1 MNHEY, CDR2 SVGAGI. This chain's CDR3 is CATRDRGRETQYF. CDR3 in DNA: TGTGCCACCAGGGACAGGGGCAGGGAGACCCAGTACTTC.

J is TRBJ1-2 and V is TRBV10-2; TRBD1 aligns across 9 bases. CDR1 and CDR2 (germline): WSHSY, SAAADI. V lost 10 bases, J lost 5 bases, and 8 bases stayed unmatched. The CDR3 consists of 13 residues. The CDR3 loop is CATPRDREYGYTF. CDR3 sequence (DNA): TGCGCCACCCCGAGGGACAGGGAGTATGGCTACACCTTC.